This T cell receptor beta chain was captured by sequencing in a study of T cells expressing NK-cell markers. Across the whole study: Eight donors were sequenced, seven testing HCMV-seropositive and one testing seronegative.

UMI-tagged 5'RACE template switching yielded the TCR beta cDNA. TCRdb reanalyzed the 5' RACE reads, giving one entry per CDR3 protein sequence and no DNA. This sample's table has approximately 440,000 distinct CDR3 sequences. Germline values: CDR1 DFQATT, CDR2 SNEGSKA (reference sequence). The CDR3 covers 15 residues. This clonotype originated in a woman aged 45-65 years in good health. Sequenced: blood T cells: a sorted CD56 or NKG2C T cell subset, CD4+ or CD8+ T cells, or bulk PBMC T cells (not recorded which). The V and J genes are TRBV20-1 and TRBJ2-3. CDR3 amino acids: CSARDHQRYTDTQYF.